The TCR beta chain described here comes from a study of shared clonotypes between healthy human individuals. Comments on this clone: Its antigen is not known.

Study conclusions and caveats: Memory subsets generally showed smaller estimated richness than naive subsets did. Genetic and exposure-history diversity was limited by the small donor number.

Naive-designated CD8 cells lacked CD45RO, were positively enriched for CCR7, and omitted terminally differentiated effector memory CD45RA+ cells. There were only Caucasian adults among the donors, and all lived in Nashville, Tennessee. Per sorted-subset replicate PCR, input was approximately 0.2 ug DNA, representing tens of thousands of T cell genomes. Repertoires were generated with immunoSEQ multiplex PCR, while TCRdb's copy carries only in-frame clones and drops some. This sample has about 680,000 clones, with around 92% found just once. The TCR comes from a man younger than 45 in good health. The sequencing sample was made of naive CD8+ T cells sorted from blood.

CDR3 coding DNA: TGTGCCAGCAGTCAGAACAGGGGCTATGGCTACACCTTC. It translates to CASSQNRGYGYTF. The V call is TRBV7-9, the J call TRBJ1-2, with TRBD1 matching 7 bases. The CDR3 sequence is 13 residues long. Germline lookup yields CDR1 SEHNR and CDR2 FQNEAQ (reference sequence). Losses at the gene ends were 6 bases for V and 4 bases for J; bases not matched to a gene: 5.